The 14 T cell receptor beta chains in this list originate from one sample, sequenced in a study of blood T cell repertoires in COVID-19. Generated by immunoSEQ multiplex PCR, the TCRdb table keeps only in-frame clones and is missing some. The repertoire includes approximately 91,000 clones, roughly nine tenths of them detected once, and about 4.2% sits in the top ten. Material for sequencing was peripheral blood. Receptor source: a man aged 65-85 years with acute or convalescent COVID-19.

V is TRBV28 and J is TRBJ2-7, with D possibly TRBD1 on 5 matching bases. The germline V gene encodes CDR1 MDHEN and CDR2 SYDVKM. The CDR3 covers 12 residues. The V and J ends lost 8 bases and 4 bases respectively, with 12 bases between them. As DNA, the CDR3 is TGTGCCAGCCAGGGTCTTGGATACGAGCAGTACGTC. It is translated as CASQGLGYEQYV.

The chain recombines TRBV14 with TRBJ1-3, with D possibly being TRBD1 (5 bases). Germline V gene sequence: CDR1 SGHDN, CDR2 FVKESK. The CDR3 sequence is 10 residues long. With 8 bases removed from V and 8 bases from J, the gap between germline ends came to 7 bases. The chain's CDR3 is CASFRDTIYF. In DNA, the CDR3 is TGTGCCAGCTTCAGGGACACCATATATTTT.

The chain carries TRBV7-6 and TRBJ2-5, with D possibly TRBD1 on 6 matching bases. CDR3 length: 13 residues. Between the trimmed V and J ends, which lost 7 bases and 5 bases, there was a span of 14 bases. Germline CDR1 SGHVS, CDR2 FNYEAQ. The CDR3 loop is CASKSQGRETQYF. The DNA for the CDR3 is TGTGCCAGCAAGTCACAGGGACGGGAGACCCAGTACTTC. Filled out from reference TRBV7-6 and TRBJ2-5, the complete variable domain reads GAGVSQSPRYKVTKRGQDVALRCDPISGHVSLYWYRQALGQGPEFLTYFNYEAQQDKSGLPNDRFSAERPEGSISTLTIQRTEQRDSAMYRCASKSQGRETQYFGPGTRLLVL.

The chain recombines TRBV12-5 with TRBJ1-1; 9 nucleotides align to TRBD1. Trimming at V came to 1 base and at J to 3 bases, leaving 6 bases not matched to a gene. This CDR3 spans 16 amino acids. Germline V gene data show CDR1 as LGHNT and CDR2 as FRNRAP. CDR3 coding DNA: TGTGCTAGTGGTTTGGACAGGGGGCTTGGTGACACTGAAGCTTTCTTT. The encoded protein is CASGLDRGLGDTEAFF.

The chain's CDR3 is CASSYSRGARGYTF. The CDR3 DNA is TGTGCCAGCAGTTACTCACGGGGTGCGAGGGGCTACACCTTC. The genes are TRBV6-5 and TRBJ1-2; D uncertain. This CDR3 spans 14 amino acids. V was clipped by 0 bases and J by 8 bases, with 13 bases between them. The germline V gene encodes CDR1 MNHEY and CDR2 SVGAGI.

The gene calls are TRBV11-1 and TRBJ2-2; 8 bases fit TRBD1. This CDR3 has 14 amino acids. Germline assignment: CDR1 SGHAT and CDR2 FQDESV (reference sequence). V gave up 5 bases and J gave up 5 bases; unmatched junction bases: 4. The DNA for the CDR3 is TGTGCCAGCAGCCACAGGGGGAATACCGGGGAGCTGTTTTTT. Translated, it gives CASSHRGNTGELFF.

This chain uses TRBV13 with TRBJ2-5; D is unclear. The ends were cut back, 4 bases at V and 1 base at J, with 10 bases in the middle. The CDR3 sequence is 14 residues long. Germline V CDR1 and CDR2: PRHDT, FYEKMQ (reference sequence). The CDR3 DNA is TGTGCCAGCAGCTCACGACACATCCAAGAGACCCAGTACTTC. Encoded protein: CASSSRHIQETQYF.

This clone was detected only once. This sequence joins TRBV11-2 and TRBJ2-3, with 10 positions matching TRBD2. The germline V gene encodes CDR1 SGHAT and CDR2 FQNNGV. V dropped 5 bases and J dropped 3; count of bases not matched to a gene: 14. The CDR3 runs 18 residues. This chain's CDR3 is CASSVSGGETLKTDTQYF. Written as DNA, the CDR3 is TGTGCCAGCAGCGTCAGCGGGGGGGAAACCCTTAAAACAGATACGCAGTATTTT.

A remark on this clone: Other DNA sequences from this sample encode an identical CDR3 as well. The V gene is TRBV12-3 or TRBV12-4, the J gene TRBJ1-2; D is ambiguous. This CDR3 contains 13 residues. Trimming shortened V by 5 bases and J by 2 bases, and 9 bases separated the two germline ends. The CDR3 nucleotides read TGTGCCAGCAGTCCTGACGGGAACTATGGCTACACCTTC. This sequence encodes CASSPDGNYGYTF.

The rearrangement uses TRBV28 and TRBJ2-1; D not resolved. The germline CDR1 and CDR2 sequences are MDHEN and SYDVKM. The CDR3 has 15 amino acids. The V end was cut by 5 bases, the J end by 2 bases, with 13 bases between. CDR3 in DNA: TGTGCCAGCAGTCCCTCATTTCGCGCCTACAATGAGCAGTTCTTC. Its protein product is CASSPSFRAYNEQFF.

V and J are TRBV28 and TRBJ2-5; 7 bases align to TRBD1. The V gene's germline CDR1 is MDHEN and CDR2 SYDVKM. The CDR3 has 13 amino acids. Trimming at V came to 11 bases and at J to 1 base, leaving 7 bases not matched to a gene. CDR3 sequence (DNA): TGTGCCGGGCGACAGGGACCCCAAGAGACCCAGTACTTC. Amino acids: CAGRQGPQETQYF.

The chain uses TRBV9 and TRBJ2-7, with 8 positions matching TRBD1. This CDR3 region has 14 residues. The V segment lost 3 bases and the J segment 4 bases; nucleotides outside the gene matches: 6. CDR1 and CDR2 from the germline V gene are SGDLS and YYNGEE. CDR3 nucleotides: TGTGCCAGCAGCGGTCGGGACAGGAATTACGAGCAGTACTTC. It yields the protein CASSGRDRNYEQYF. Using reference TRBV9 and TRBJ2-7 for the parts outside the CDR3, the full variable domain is DSGVTQTPKHLITATGQRVTLRCSPRSGDLSVYWYQQSLDQGLQFLIQYYNGEERAKGNILERFSAQQFPDLHSELNLSSLELGDSALYFCASSGRDRNYEQYFGPGTRLTVT.

CDR3 loop: CSASSDSFTGELFF. The CDR3 nucleotides read TGCAGTGCTAGTTCTGACAGCTTCACCGGGGAGCTGTTTTTT. The chain uses TRBV20-1 and TRBJ2-2; D possibly corresponds to TRBD1 (5 bases). The CDR3 is 14 amino acids. Germline values: CDR1 DFQATT, CDR2 SNEGSKA (reference sequence). The V and J ends lost 3 bases and 4 bases respectively, with 12 bases between them.

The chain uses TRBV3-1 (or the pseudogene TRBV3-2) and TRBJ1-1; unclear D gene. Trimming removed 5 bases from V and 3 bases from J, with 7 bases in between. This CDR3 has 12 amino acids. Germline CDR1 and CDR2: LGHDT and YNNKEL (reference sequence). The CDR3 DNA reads TGTGCCAGCAGCTTCCGGGACACTGAAGCTTTCTTT. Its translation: CASSFRDTEAFF.